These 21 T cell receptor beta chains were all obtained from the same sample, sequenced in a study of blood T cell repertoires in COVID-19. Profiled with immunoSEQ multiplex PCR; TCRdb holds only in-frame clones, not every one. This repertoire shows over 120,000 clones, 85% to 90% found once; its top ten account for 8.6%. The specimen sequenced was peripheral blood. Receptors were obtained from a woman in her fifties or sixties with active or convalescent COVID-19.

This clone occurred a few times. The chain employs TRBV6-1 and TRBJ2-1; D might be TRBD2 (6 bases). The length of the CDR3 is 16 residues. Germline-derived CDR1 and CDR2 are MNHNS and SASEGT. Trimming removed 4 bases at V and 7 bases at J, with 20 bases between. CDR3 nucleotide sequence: TGTGCCAGCAGTGGGGGGTTGGGGCTAGCGCGGAATGAGCAGTTCTTC. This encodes CASSGGLGLARNEQFF.

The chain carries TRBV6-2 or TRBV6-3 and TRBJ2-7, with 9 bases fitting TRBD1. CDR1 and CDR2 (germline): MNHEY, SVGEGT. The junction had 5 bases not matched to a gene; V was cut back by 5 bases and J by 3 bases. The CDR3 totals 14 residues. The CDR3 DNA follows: TGTGCCAGCAGTCGAACAGGGGGCCTCTACGAGCAGTACTTC. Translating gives CASSRTGGLYEQYF.

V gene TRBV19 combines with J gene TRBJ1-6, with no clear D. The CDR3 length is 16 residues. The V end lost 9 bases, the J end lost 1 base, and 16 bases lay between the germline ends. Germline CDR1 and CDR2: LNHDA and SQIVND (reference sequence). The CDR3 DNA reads TGTGCCAGCCGCGAGATGTCGGGTTCCTATAATTCACCCCTCCACTTT. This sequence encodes CASREMSGSYNSPLHF.

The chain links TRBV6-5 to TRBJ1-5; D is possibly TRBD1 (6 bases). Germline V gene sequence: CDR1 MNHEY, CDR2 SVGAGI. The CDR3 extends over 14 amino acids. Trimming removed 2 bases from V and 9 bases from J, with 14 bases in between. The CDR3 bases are TGTGCCAGCAGTTACGCGGGGGCAATGGGGCCCCAGCATTTT. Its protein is CASSYAGAMGPQHF.

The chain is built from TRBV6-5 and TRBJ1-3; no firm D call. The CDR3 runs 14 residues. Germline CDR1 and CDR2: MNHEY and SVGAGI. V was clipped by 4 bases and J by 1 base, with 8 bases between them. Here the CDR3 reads CASSSPNSGNTIYF. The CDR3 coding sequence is TGTGCCAGCAGTTCCCCAAATTCTGGAAACACCATATATTTT.

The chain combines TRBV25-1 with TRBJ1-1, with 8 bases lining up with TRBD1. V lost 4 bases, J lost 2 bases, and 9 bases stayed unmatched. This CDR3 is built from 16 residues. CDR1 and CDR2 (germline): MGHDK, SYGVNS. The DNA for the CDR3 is TGTGCCAGCAGTGGACAGGGGTTAGGGAGTAACACTGAAGCTTTCTTT. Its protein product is CASSGQGLGSNTEAFF.

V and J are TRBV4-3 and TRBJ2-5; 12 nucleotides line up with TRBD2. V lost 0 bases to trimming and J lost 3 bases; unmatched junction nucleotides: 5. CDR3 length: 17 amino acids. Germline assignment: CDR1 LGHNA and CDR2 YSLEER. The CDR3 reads CASSQDYLAGGEETQYF. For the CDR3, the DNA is TGCGCCAGCAGCCAAGATTACCTAGCGGGAGGGGAAGAGACCCAGTACTTC.

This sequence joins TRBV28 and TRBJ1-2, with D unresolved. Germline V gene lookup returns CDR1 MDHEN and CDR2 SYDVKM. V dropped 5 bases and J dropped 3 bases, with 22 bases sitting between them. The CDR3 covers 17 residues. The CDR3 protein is CASSLPGVRGLDYGYTF. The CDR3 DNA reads TGTGCCAGCAGTCTTCCGGGAGTTCGGGGATTAGACTATGGCTACACCTTC.

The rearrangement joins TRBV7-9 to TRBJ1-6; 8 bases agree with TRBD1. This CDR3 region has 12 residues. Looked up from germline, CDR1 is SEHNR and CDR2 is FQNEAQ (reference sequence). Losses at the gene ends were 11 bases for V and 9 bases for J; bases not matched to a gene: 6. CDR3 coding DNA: TGTGCCGGAGGACAGGGCGCTTCACCCCTCCACTTT. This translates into CAGGQGASPLHF. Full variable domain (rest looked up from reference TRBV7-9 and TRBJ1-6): DTGVSQNPRHKITKRGQNVTFRCDPISEHNRLYWYRQTLGQGPEFLTYFQNEAQLEKSRLLSDRFSAERPKGSFSTLEIQRTEQGDSAMYLCAGGQGASPLHFGNGTRLTVT.

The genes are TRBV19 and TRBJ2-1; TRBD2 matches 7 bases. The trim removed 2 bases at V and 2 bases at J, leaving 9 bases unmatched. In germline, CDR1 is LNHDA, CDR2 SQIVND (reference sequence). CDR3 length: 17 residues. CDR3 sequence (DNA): TGTGCCAGTAGTATAAGTAGCGGGTCCCCAGCCTACAATGAGCAGTTCTTC. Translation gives CASSISSGSPAYNEQFF.

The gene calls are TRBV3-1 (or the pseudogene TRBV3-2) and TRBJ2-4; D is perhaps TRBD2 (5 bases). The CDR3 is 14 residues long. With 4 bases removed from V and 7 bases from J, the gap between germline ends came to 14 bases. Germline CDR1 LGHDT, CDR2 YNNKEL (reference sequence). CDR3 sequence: CASSPSWGENIQYF. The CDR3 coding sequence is TGTGCCAGCAGCCCATCCTGGGGAGAGAACATTCAGTACTTC.

CDR3 coding DNA: TGTGCCAGCAGTTACTGGACAGGAAGGTCGGGGCTAGCGGGAAACAATGAGCAGTTCTTC. Amino acids: CASSYWTGRSGLAGNNEQFF. The J gene is TRBJ2-1, the V gene TRBV13, with 9 nucleotides matching TRBD2. The V segment lost 6 bases and the J segment 5 bases; nucleotides outside the gene matches: 23. CDR1 and CDR2 (germline): PRHDT, FYEKMQ (reference sequence). This CDR3 has 20 residues.

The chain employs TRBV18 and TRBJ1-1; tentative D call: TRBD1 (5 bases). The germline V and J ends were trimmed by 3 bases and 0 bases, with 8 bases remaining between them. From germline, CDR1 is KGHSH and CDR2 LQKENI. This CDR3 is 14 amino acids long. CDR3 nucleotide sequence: TGTGCCAGCTCACCTGGGGCGATGAACACTGAAGCTTTCTTT. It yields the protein CASSPGAMNTEAFF.

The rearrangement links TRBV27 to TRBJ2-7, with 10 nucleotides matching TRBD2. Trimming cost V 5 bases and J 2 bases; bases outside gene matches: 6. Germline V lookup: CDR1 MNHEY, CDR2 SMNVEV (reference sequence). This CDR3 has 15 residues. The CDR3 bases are TGTGCCAGCAGTCTTCAGCGGGGGGGAACCTACGAGCAGTACTTC. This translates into CASSLQRGGTYEQYF.

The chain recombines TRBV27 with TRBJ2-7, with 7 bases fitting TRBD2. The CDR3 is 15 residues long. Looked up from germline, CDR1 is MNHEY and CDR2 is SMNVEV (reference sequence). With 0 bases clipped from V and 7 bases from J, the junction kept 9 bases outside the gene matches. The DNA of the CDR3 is TGTGCCAGCAGTTTATCGTTTGCGGGAGTGGGTGAGCAGTACTTC. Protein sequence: CASSLSFAGVGEQYF.

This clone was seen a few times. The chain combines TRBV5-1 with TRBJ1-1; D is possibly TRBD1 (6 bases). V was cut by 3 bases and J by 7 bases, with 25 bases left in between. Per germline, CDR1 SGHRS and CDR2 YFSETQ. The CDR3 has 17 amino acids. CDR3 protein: CASSSGQPGMSRIEAFF. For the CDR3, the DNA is TGCGCCAGCAGCTCAGGACAGCCGGGTATGAGTAGGATTGAAGCTTTCTTT.

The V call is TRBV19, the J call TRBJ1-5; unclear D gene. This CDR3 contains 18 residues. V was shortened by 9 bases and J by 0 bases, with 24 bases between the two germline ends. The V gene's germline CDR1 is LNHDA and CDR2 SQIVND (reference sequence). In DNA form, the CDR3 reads TGTGCCAGCCCCGTGAGGGAGGATTTGGGCTATAGCAATCAGCCCCAGCATTTT. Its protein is CASPVREDLGYSNQPQHF.

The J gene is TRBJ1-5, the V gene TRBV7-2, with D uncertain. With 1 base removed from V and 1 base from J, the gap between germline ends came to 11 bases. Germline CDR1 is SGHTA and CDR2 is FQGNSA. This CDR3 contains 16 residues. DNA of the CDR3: TGTGCCAGCAGCTTAGGTAGTGCCCGGAGCAATCAGCCCCAGCATTTT. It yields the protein CASSLGSARSNQPQHF.

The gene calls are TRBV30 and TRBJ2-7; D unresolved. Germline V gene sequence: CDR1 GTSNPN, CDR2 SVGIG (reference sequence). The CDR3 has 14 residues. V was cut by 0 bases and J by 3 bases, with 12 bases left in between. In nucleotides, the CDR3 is TGTGCCTGGAGTGTACAGAACCTTAACTACGAGCAGTACTTC. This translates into CAWSVQNLNYEQYF. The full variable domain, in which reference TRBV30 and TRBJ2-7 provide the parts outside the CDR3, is SQTIHQWPATLVQPVGSPLSLECTVEGTSNPNLYWYRQAAGRGLQLLFYSVGIGQISSEVPQNLSASRPQDRQFILSSKKLLLSDSGFYLCAWSVQNLNYEQYFGPGTRLTVT.

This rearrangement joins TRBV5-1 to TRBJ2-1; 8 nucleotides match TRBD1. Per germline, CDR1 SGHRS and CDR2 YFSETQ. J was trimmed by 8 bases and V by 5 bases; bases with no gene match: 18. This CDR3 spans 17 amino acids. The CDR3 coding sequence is TGCGCCAGCAGTCCTTGGACAGGGCCAAGCGGGCGGGATGAGCAGTTCTTC. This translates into CASSPWTGPSGRDEQFF.

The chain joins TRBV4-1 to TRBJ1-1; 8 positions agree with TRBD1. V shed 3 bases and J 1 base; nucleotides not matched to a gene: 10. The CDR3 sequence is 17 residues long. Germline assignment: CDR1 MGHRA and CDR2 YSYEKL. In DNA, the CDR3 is TGCGCCAGCAGCCATGGCGGGACAGGAGATTGGAACACTGAAGCTTTCTTT. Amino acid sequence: CASSHGGTGDWNTEAFF.